The 5 T cell receptor beta chains reported below all come from one sample, sequenced in a study of beta chain features in type 1 diabetes. Study-wide results and caveats: Type 1 diabetes patients showed a moderate but significant shortening of TCRB CDR3s in all four CD4+ subsets.

Their antigen targets remain unknown. Reverse transcription of all isolated RNA meant that expressed TCRB transcripts were sequenced. Method: immunoSEQ multiplex PCR; TCRdb's copy keeps in-frame clones and lacks some. Of about 170,000 clones in the sample, 6.5% to 8.5% were seen once. Source material: central memory CD4+ T cells from blood. These receptors were obtained from a man between 18 and 29 years old with type 1 diabetes.

Only a few counts were recorded for this clone. The chain recombines TRBV20-1 with TRBJ2-7, with no clear D. Trimming removed 2 bases from V and 4 bases from J, with 6 bases in between. Germline CDR1 DFQATT, CDR2 SNEGSKA (reference sequence). CDR3 length equals 11 residues. The CDR3 region is CSARSTYEQYF. CDR3 in DNA: TGCAGTGCTAGATCTACTTACGAGCAGTACTTC.

The CDR3 DNA reads TGTGCCAGCAGTTTTGATGACAGGGGCCACTATGGCTACACCTTC. It codes for CASSFDDRGHYGYTF. The gene calls are TRBV28 and TRBJ1-2; TRBD1 aligns across 8 bases. The germline V gene has CDR1 MDHEN and CDR2 SYDVKM. The V gene end was trimmed by 3 bases and the J gene end by 3 bases; junction bases not matched to a gene: 6. This CDR3 spans 15 amino acids.

This clone was detected a few times. The V gene is TRBV15, the J gene TRBJ2-3; D is unclear. The germline V gene encodes CDR1 LNHNV and CDR2 YYDKDF (reference sequence). This CDR3 has 13 residues. Trimming took off 5 bases at V and 2 bases at J, with 8 bases between the two ends. CDR3 nucleotides: TGTGCCACCAGCTTCTCCCCCACAGATACGCAGTATTTT. It encodes CATSFSPTDTQYF.

A few counts support this clone. V gene TRBV6-5 combines with J gene TRBJ2-5, with TRBD1 matching 9 bases. Trimming cost V 5 bases and J 4 bases; bases outside gene matches: 2. Germline V lookup: CDR1 MNHEY, CDR2 SVGAGI. The CDR3 contains 13 residues. In DNA form, the CDR3 reads TGTGCCAGCAGTACAGGGGGCGGAGAGACCCAGTACTTC. Amino acids: CASSTGGGETQYF.

This clone was picked up a small number of times. The rearrangement links TRBV5-1 to TRBJ1-1; tentatively, D is TRBD1 (6 bases). This CDR3 has 16 residues. The V gene lost 0 bases and the J gene lost 3 bases, with 15 bases spanning the gap. The germline CDR1 and CDR2 sequences are SGHRS and YFSETQ. The chain's CDR3 is CASSLGGRLGDTEAFF. The CDR3 bases are TGCGCCAGCAGCTTGGGGGGGCGCTTGGGGGACACTGAAGCTTTCTTT.